The 15 T cell receptor beta chains presented below share a single source sample, sequenced in a study of T cell repertoires in aging, cancer and after chemotherapy. Amplification of TCR beta used genomic DNA extracted from peripheral blood. Rearranged V-D-J TRB sequences were amplified with a mixed TRB-A/B primer pool. TCRdb itself ran the multiplex PCR reads through MiXCR, one entry per CDR3 protein. The data contain about 12,000 distinct CDR3 sequences, roughly 29% of them singletons. The source material was blood. The receptors were sampled from a human donor in good health. The donor label of this sample is uncertain.

The rearrangement joins TRBV5-1 to TRBJ2-6; 9 bases are shared with TRBD1. V was pared by 1 base and J by 3 bases, with 5 bases of the junction left unmatched. The germline V gene encodes CDR1 SGHRS and CDR2 YFSETQ. The CDR3 contains 17 residues. The CDR3, as DNA: TGCGCCAGCAGCTTGCGGGACAGGGCGTTTGGGGCCAACGTCCTGACTTTC. It is translated as CASSLRDRAFGANVLTF.

The chain employs TRBV12-3 or TRBV12-4 and TRBJ2-1, with 8 nucleotides matching TRBD2. The CDR3 runs to 16 residues. Trimming at V came to 6 bases and at J to 0 bases, leaving 7 bases not matched to a gene. CDR3 sequence reads: CASRGWAGGSYNEQFF. The CDR3 nucleotides read TGTGCCAGCAGGGGATGGGCGGGGGGCTCCTACAATGAGCAGTTCTTC.

This clonotype appeared a few times. This chain joins TRBV12-3 or TRBV12-4 and TRBJ1-1, with D possibly matching TRBD1 (6 bases). CDR3 size: 14 residues. V lost 2 bases, J lost 3 bases, and 10 bases lay in between. The CDR3 region is CASSLSGADTEAFF. DNA of the CDR3: TGTGCCAGCAGTTTATCGGGGGCGGACACTGAAGCTTTCTTT.

This clonotype was recorded a few times. This sequence joins TRBV5-1 and TRBJ2-2; weak D call: TRBD1 (6 bases). V lost 4 bases and J 3 bases, leaving 7 bases between the germline ends. CDR1 and CDR2 from the germline V gene are SGHRS and YFSETQ. The CDR3 runs 13 residues. This chain's CDR3 is CASSPGDTGELFF. Written as DNA, the CDR3 is TGCGCCAGCAGCCCAGGGGACACCGGGGAGCTGTTTTTT.

The J gene is TRBJ1-6, the V gene TRBV20-1, with D possibly TRBD1 on 5 matching bases. The CDR3 is 17 amino acids. Germline V lookup: CDR1 DFQATT, CDR2 SNEGSKA (reference sequence). Trimming took off 0 bases at V and 1 base at J, with 13 bases between the two ends. As DNA, the CDR3 is TGCAGTGCTAGAGATGAGGCAGGGAGGTCCTATAATTCACCCCTCCACTTT. It encodes CSARDEAGRSYNSPLHF.

The chain links TRBV6-2 or TRBV6-3 to TRBJ2-3; 8 nucleotides match TRBD2. This CDR3 spans 15 amino acids. From germline, CDR1 is MNHEY and CDR2 SVGEGT. J was trimmed by 5 bases and V by 5 bases; bases with no gene match: 9. CDR3 nucleotides: TGTGCCAGCAGTCGGGGGGGGGGGGGCGGAGATACGCAGTATTTT. Its protein is CASSRGGGGGDTQYF.

This clonotype rates as medium-sized (0.01 to 0.1%). CDR3 nucleotides: TGTGCCAGCTCATCGACTGAGGCGGGAGCGGGTCAATACACCGGGGAGCTGTTTTTT. Encoded protein: CASSSTEAGAGQYTGELFF. The chain joins TRBV18 to TRBJ2-2; the match to TRBD2 covers 7 bases. V dropped 5 bases and J dropped 3; count of bases not matched to a gene: 18. Per germline, CDR1 KGHSH and CDR2 LQKENI. The CDR3 covers 19 residues.

This clonotype was seen only a few times. The genes are TRBV6-1 and TRBJ2-3; 10 nucleotides align to TRBD1. Germline V gene lookup returns CDR1 MNHNS and CDR2 SASEGT. The CDR3 has 17 residues. Trimming took 2 bases from V and 0 from J; bases not matched to a gene: 5. The CDR3 nucleotides read TGTGCCAGCAGTGAAAGACAGGGGGCCCGAAGCACAGATACGCAGTATTTT. Residues: CASSERQGARSTDTQYF.

This sequence joins TRBV20-1 and TRBJ2-1, with D perhaps assigned TRBD1 or TRBD2 (5 bases each). V was trimmed by 0 bases and J by 5 bases, leaving 14 bases between them. The germline gives CDR1 DFQATT, CDR2 SNEGSKA (reference sequence). CDR3 size: 15 residues. The CDR3 bases are TGCAGTGCTAGAGATCCCAGCGGCAGGGACAATGAGCAGTTCTTC. Amino acid sequence: CSARDPSGRDNEQFF.

This clonotype has just a few counts. This CDR3 is CASSQGRNTEAFF. In nucleotides, the CDR3 is TGTGCCAGTAGTCAGGGGCGGAACACTGAAGCTTTCTTT. The chain uses TRBV19 and TRBJ1-1; tentatively, D is TRBD1 (6 bases). V was cut by 5 bases and J by 1 base, with 8 bases left in between. Germline V gene lookup returns CDR1 LNHDA and CDR2 SQIVND (reference sequence). This CDR3 is built from 13 residues.

This clonotype was observed a handful of times. The CDR3 DNA reads TGTGCCATCAGTGACGCGGTTCAGGGGAGAGATACGCAGTATTTT. The encoded protein is CAISDAVQGRDTQYF. The chain uses TRBV10-3 and TRBJ2-3; weak D call: TRBD1 (6 bases). V was trimmed by 3 bases and J by 5 bases, leaving 15 bases between them. The germline V gene has CDR1 ENHRY and CDR2 SYGVKD. CDR3 length: 15 amino acids.

This clonotype was observed a handful of times. The CDR3 spells CIAEKSGGELFF. DNA of the CDR3: TGCATTGCCGAGAAATCGGGCGGGGAGCTGTTTTTT. The rearrangement joins TRBV20-1 to TRBJ2-2; D is unclear. Looked up from germline, CDR1 is DFQATT and CDR2 is SNEGSKA (reference sequence). The CDR3 runs 12 residues.

In the case of this clonotype: One end of the junction is discordant with germline, which a read error may explain. The J gene is TRBJ2-5, the V gene TRBV6-5; TRBD2 matches 7 bases. Germline CDR1 and CDR2: MNHEY and SVGAGI. The CDR3 is 16 amino acids. The DNA for the CDR3 is TGTGCCAGCAGTTCCACGGACGGACGGGAGGAAGAGTCCCAGTACTTC. Protein product: CASSSTDGREEESQYF.

This clonotype was seen more than once but under ten times. This chain uses TRBV19 with TRBJ1-1, with D unresolved. The CDR3 spans 14 residues. V shed 1 base and J shed 1 base, with 7 bases lying between them. The germline V gene has CDR1 LNHDA and CDR2 SQIVND (reference sequence). DNA of the CDR3: TGTGCCAGTAGTATAGGAGCAAGGAACACTGAAGCTTTCTTT. It translates to CASSIGARNTEAFF.

This sequence joins TRBV6-5 and TRBJ2-1, with 10 bases aligning to TRBD2. Trimming at V came to 2 bases and at J to 8 bases, leaving 6 bases not matched to a gene. CDR3 size: 15 residues. The germline V gene encodes CDR1 MNHEY and CDR2 SVGAGI. The CDR3: CASSYLAGEPHEQFF. CDR3 sequence (DNA): TGTGCCAGCAGTTACCTAGCGGGGGAGCCTCATGAGCAGTTCTTC.